This T cell receptor (beta chain) was captured in a study of T cells in Graves' hyperthyroidism and ophthalmopathy (dated by TCRdb to between 2018 and 2021). Describing the broader study: Peripheral blood samples were taken at the time of initial diagnosis, prior to any treatment. TCR V-J signatures able to tell the groups apart were searched for in a discovery cohort of 90 to 100 patients, of whom fewer than 45 had Graves' ophthalmopathy and 55 to 60 had stable Graves' hyperthyroidism. Prospective prediction of ophthalmopathy was tested in an independent validation cohort of about 19 hyperthyroidism patients and 17 patients who later progressed to ophthalmopathy. The 95 to 100 discovery patients were divided at random into training and test sets in a 7:3 ratio. In more than five Graves' hyperthyroidism patients, the study also compared T-cell repertoires from thyroid tissue with T-cell repertoires from blood. Once sampling was done, hyperthyroidism patients were given methimazole at a starting dose of 30 mg daily, whereas ophthalmopathy patients were given high-dose intravenous methylprednisolone. TCR Vbeta CDR3 sequencing of 130 to 150 peripheral blood samples (under 45 ophthalmopathy, about 80 hyperthyroidism and roughly 17 progressor patients) is reported in the paper. The full study reports these points: In cross-validation, a model built on a 13 V-J signature told ophthalmopathy apart from stable hyperthyroidism with under 90% sensitivity and roughly 82% specificity, and in testing the same model reached 80%/75%. Most expanded thyroid clonotypes (frequency above 0.001) were also found in blood, which suggests that blood repertoires may mirror thyroid immune responses. In validation, the model predicted progression to ophthalmopathy a median of around 6.5 months before onset, with about 67% sensitivity and 72.22% specificity. No statistical method was used to fix the sample size in advance, and group allocation was not hidden from the investigators.

The TCR beta CDR3 regions were amplified from RNA transcripts. For the first round of RT-PCR on the TCR CDR3, the HTBI primer set was used together with the Qiagen OneStep RT-PCR kit. A second multiplex PCR round built the libraries, followed by size selection and purification. Libraries were sequenced paired-end with 100 bp reads on an Illumina HiSeq2000. The source study handled its data this way. SOAPnuke was used to process the raw data, removing reads that contained adapters or uncalled bases, had a mean Phred below 15, or lacked an exact match to the constant primer or identifier. High-quality paired reads were merged using COPE v1.2.5, and each unique nucleotide sequence was defined as a clonotype. MiTCR v1.1 was used to align the clonotypes against IMGT TRBV, TRBD and TRBJ reference segments. The analysis included only V-J combinations with a frequency above 0.0001, which together covered approximately 99% of the repertoires. The TCS score was defined as F50 (clonal expansion) divided by E x V (chaos), with BLOSUM62-based TCRdist calculated between CDR3 peptides within each V-J. Welch's t-statistics and random forest reduced 500 to 550 V-J features to 13, which were used in a naive Bayes classifier (R e1071). TCRdb applied fastp at Q25 and MiXCR to the public reads, then kept only in-frame beta chains. Rows are unified per CDR3 protein, each entry keeping the most common DNA and genes. TCRdb, not the original authors, processed these V and J calls. This sample lists around 400,000 distinct CDR3 sequences; around a sixth were detected once. The top ten constitute about a quarter of the sample.

The hyperthyroidism patients were between 18 and 65 years old and newly diagnosed, with a disease duration of less than 2 months. Any patient with an uncontrolled infection, another autoimmune disease, pregnancy or lactation was excluded. Diagnoses were established on the basis of clinical symptoms, serum thyroxine and TRAb, thyroid ultrasound, and orbital computed tomography. Blood from progressor patients was drawn when they were first diagnosed with hyperthyroidism, before any ophthalmopathy symptoms appeared. PBMCs were separated from about 10 ml of fresh peripheral blood using Ficoll-Paque density gradient centrifugation. Progressor patients were initially diagnosed with Graves' hyperthyroidism and developed ophthalmopathy during follow-up. Trizol reagent was used to extract total RNA, and RNA quality was then checked on an Agilent 2100 Bioanalyzer. This clonotype was counted ten times or more. Its antigen is not yet known. One base away there is no much larger clone; base qualities are not given.

Reading the germline V gene (reference sequence) gives CDR1 LGHDT and CDR2 YNNKEL. The CDR3, from cysteine to phenylalanine, totals 16 residues. Only CDR3 DNA is held: 48 bases, read in frame from base 1. Relative to germline, V is 2 bases shorter and J is 2 bases shorter, with 15 bases between their ends. The receptor chain draws on TRBV3-1 and TRBJ1-1, with no D gene named confidently. The sequencing input was blood. The TCR originated in a woman between 18 and 29 years old with Graves' hyperthyroidism that later progressed to Graves' ophthalmopathy. The DNA reads as follows: TGTGCCAGCAGCCAAACTTCGAGCGGAGCAAACACTGAAGCTTTCTTT. The resulting protein is CASSQTSSGANTEAFF.